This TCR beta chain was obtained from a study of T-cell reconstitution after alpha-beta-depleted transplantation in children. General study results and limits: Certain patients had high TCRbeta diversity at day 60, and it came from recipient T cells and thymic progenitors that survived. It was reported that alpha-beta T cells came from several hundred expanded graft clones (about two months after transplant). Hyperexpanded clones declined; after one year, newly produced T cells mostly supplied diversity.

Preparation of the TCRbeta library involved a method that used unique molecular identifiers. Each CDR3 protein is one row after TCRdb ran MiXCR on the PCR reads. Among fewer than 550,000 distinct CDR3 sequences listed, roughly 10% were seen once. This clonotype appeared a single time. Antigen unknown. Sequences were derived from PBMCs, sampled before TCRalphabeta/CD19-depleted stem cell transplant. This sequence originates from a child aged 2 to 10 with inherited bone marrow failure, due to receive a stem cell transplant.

The CDR3 sequence is CAISDPGLAGYNEQFF. The CDR3 DNA is TGTGCCATCAGTGACCCCGGGCTAGCGGGATACAATGAGCAGTTCTTC. The chain recombines TRBV10-3 with TRBJ2-1; 9 nucleotides agree with TRBD2. The CDR3 is 16 amino acids. Unmatched junction bases numbered 7, after V lost 3 bases and J lost 4 bases. The germline gives CDR1 ENHRY, CDR2 SYGVKD.